This entry is about one TCR beta chain. The sample belongs to a study of cytomegalovirus exposure and HLA in healthy donors. The PCR had 60 Vbeta and 13 Jbeta primers. Clones were read by immunoSEQ multiplex PCR, and TCRdb kept only the in-frame ones, dropping some. The sample has some 110,000 clones; roughly a tenth are singletons. This TCR was recovered from a man between 35 and 55 years old in good health and CMV-seropositive. Material for sequencing was PBMCs.

The CDR3: CASSSSKRTSGRAAGANVLTF. In nucleotides, the CDR3 is TGCGCCAGCAGCTCCTCAAAGAGAACTAGCGGGAGGGCCGCGGGGGCCAACGTCCTGACTTTC. The chain combines TRBV5-1 with TRBJ2-6; 13 bases are shared with TRBD2. V trimming: 3 bases; J trimming: 4 bases; junction bases outside the gene matches: 16. This CDR3 contains 21 residues. Germline lookup yields CDR1 SGHRS and CDR2 YFSETQ.